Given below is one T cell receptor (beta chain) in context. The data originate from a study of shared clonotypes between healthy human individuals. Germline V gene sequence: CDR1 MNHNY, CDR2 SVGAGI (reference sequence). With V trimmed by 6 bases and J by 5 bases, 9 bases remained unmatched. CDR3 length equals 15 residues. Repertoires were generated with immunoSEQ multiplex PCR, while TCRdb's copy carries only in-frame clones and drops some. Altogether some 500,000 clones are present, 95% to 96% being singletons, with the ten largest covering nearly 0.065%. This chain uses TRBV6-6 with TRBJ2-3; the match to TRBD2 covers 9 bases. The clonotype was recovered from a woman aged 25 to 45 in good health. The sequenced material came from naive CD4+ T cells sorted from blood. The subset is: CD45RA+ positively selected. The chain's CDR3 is CASRYSGRRVDTQYF. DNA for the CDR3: TGTGCCAGCAGATATAGCGGGAGACGGGTAGATACGCAGTATTTT.